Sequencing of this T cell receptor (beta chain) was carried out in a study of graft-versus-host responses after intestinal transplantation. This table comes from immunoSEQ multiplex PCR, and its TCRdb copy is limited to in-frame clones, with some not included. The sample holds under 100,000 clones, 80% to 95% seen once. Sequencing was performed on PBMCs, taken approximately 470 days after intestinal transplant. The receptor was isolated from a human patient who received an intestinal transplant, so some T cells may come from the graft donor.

CDR3: CASSYSEDGYTF. For the CDR3, the DNA is TGTGCCAGCAGTTACAGCGAGGATGGCTACACCTTC. This chain connects TRBV6-6 to TRBJ1-2; D uncertain. The ends were cut back, 2 bases at V and 6 bases at J, with 7 bases in the middle. The germline V gene encodes CDR1 MNHNY and CDR2 SVGAGI (reference sequence). This CDR3 contains 12 residues.